This paragraph covers one T cell receptor beta chain sequence. The CDR3 runs 14 residues. Germline V CDR1 and CDR2: MNHEY, SVGAGI. V gave up 8 bases and J gave up 0 bases, with 8 bases separating them. Produced via immunoSEQ multiplex PCR; TCRdb's table is partial and in-frame only. The profile shows under 250,000 clones, 85% to 90% of them singletons. The data originate from a study of blood T cell repertoires in COVID-19. This receptor was obtained from a woman younger than 35 in a cohort exposed to, infected with or recovered from COVID-19 (not recorded which). The sequencing sample was made of PBMCs or T cells enriched from blood (not recorded which). The chain couples TRBV6-5 to TRBJ1-6; the D is unclear. CDR3 sequence reads: CASYSSSYNSPLHF. Written as DNA, the CDR3 is TGTGCCAGCTATTCGAGCTCCTATAATTCACCCCTCCACTTT.